This T cell receptor beta chain appears in the sequencing data of a study of T cells in Graves' hyperthyroidism and ophthalmopathy. For the study at large: Peripheral blood specimens were obtained at initial diagnosis, prior to any treatment. Study-wide results and limits: The majority of expanded thyroid clonotypes above 0.001 also appeared in blood.

RNA transcripts yielded amplified TCR beta CDR3 regions. HTBI primers were the set used in a first-round RT-PCR of the TCR CDR3. Using its own MiXCR run on the multiplex PCR reads, TCRdb lists one record per CDR3 protein. The data hold over 200,000 distinct CDR3 sequences, with 13% to 15% observed a single time. As for this clonotype: Its cognate antigen is unknown.

Those with hyperthyroidism were 18 to 65 years old, newly diagnosed, and ill for under 2 months. Exclusion followed for patients with uncontrolled infection, other autoimmune disease, pregnancy or lactation. Germline loops: CDR1 KGHSH, CDR2 LQKENI. Between the trimmed V and J ends, which lost 3 bases and 3 bases, there was a span of 10 bases. The CDR3 contains 14 residues. J is TRBJ2-3 and V is TRBV18; D is possibly TRBD2 (5 bases). Sample: blood. The origin of this receptor is a woman between 40 and 55 years old with Graves' hyperthyroidism that later progressed to Graves' ophthalmopathy. This CDR3 is CASSPLSVTDTQYF. The CDR3 region has the DNA TGTGCCAGCTCACCCCTTAGCGTAACAGATACGCAGTATTTT. Full variable domain (rest looked up from reference TRBV18 and TRBJ2-3): NAGVMQNPRHLVRRRGQEARLRCSPMKGHSHVYWYRQLPEEGLKFMVYLQKENIIDESGMPKERFSAEFPKEGPSILRIQQVVRGDSAAYFCASSPLSVTDTQYFGPGTRLTVL.